A single sample gave rise to the 3 T cell receptor beta chains below, sequenced in a study of T cells after yellow fever vaccination. One entry per CDR3 protein results from TCRdb running MiXCR on the 5' RACE reads. In the table there are about 250,000 distinct CDR3 sequences, 3.6% of which are singletons. Specimen: PBMCs, collected 15 days after the yellow fever booster vaccination. These receptor sequences come from a man aged 18 to 30 who received the YFV17D yellow fever vaccine.

The table lists this clonotype with many counts. This rearrangement joins TRBV6-1 to TRBJ2-7; D possibly corresponds to TRBD2 (5 bases). The germline V and J ends were trimmed by 4 bases and 5 bases, with 15 bases remaining between them. CDR3 length equals 14 residues. The germline gives CDR1 MNHNS, CDR2 SASEGT. For the CDR3, the DNA is TGTGCCAGCAGTGGGCTCGGGGTAGTCCACGAGCAGTACGTC. It yields the protein CASSGLGVVHEQYV.

At least ten counts were recorded for this clonotype. The chain employs TRBV6-2 or TRBV6-3 and TRBJ2-7, with 9 bases aligning to TRBD2. CDR1 is MNHEY, CDR2 SVGEGT, per germline. The CDR3 is 15 amino acids. The J segment lost 1 base and the V segment lost 7 bases, leaving 8 bases of the junction unmatched. CDR3: CASTSGRGGSYEQYV. The CDR3 nucleotides are TGTGCCAGCACCTCCGGGCGGGGGGGTTCCTACGAGCAGTACGTC.

This clonotype was observed at least ten times. The chain uses TRBV4-1 and TRBJ1-1, with TRBD1 identical over 9 bases. The CDR3 runs 15 residues. The germline V gene has CDR1 MGHRA and CDR2 YSYEKL. Losses at the gene ends were 1 base for V and 5 bases for J; bases not matched to a gene: 5. The CDR3: CASSQGDRGETEAFF. Here the CDR3 DNA reads TGCGCCAGCAGCCAAGGAGACAGGGGGGAGACTGAAGCTTTCTTT.